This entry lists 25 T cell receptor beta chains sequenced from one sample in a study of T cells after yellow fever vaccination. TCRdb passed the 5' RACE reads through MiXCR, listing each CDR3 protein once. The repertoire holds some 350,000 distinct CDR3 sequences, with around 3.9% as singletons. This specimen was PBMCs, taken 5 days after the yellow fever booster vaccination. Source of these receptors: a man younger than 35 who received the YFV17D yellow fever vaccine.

The DNA of the CDR3 is TGCGCCAGCAGCCCGGACAGGGGGCTCACAGATACGCAGTATTTT. Translating it yields CASSPDRGLTDTQYF. The rearrangement uses TRBV5-1 and TRBJ2-3, with 11 bases lining up with TRBD1. CDR1 is SGHRS, CDR2 YFSETQ, per germline. The V segment lost 4 bases and the J segment 2 bases; nucleotides outside the gene matches: 3. The length of the CDR3 is 15 residues.

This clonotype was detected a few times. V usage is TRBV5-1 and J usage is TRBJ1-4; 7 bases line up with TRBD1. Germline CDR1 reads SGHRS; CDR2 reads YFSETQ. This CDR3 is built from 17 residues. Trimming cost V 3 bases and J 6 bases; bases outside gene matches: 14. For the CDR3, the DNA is TGCGCCAGCAGCTCGAACCCGACAGGCCAGGGGGATGAAAAACTGTTTTTT. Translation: CASSSNPTGQGDEKLFF.

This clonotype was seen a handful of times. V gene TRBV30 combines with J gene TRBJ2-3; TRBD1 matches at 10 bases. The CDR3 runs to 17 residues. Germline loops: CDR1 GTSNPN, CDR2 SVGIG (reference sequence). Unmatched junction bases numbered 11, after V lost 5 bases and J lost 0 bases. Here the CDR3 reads CAWGEGDRGLSTDTQYF. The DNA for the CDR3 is TGTGCCTGGGGCGAAGGGGACAGGGGCCTGAGCACAGATACGCAGTATTTT.

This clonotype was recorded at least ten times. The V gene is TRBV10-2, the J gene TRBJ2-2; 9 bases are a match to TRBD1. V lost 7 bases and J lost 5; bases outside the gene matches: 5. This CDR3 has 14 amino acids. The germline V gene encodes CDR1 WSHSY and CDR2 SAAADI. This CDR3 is CASNNRGHTGELFF. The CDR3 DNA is TGCGCCAGCAATAACAGGGGGCATACCGGGGAGCTGTTTTTT.

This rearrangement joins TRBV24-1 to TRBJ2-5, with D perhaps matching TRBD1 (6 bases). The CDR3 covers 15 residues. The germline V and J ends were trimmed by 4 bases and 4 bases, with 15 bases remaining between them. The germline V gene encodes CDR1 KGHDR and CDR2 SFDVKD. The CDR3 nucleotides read TGTGCCACCAGTGACCCCAGGGGACCCGCAGAGACCCAGTACTTC. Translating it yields CATSDPRGPAETQYF.

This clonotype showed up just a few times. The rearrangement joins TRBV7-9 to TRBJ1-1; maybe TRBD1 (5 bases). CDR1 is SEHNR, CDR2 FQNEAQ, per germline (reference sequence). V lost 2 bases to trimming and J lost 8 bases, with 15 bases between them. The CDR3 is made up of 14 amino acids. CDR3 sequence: CASSLTDSDSEAFF. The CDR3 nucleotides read TGTGCCAGCAGCTTAACAGATAGTGACAGCGAAGCTTTCTTT. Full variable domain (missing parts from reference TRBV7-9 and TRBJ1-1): DTGVSQNPRHKITKRGQNVTFRCDPISEHNRLYWYRQTLGQGPEFLTYFQNEAQLEKSRLLSDRFSAERPKGSFSTLEIQRTEQGDSAMYLCASSLTDSDSEAFFGQGTRLTVV.

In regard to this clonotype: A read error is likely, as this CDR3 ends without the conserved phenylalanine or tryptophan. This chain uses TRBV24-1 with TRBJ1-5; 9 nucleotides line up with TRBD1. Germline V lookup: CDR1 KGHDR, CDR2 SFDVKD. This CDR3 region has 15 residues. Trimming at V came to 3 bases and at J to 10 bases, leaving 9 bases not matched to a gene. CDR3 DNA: TGTGCCACCAGTGATCCGGGACAGGGCGAGTCCCCCCAGCATATT. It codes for CATSDPGQGESPQHI.

Here the CDR3 reads CASSAMGLAGTDTQYF. CDR3 in DNA: TGTGCCAGCAGCGCCATGGGACTAGCGGGAACAGATACGCAGTATTTT. The V and J genes are TRBV7-3 and TRBJ2-3, with 13 bases aligning to TRBD2. Trimming took 5 bases from V and 3 from J; bases not matched to a gene: 5. The CDR3 has 16 residues. Germline V lookup: CDR1 SGHTA, CDR2 FQGTGA.

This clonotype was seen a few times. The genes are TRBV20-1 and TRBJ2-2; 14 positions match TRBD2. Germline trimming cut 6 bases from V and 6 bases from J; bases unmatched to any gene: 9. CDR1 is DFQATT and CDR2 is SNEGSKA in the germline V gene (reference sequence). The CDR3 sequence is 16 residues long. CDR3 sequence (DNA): TGCAGTGCGCCGCGACTAGCGGGGGGGTTCGCCGGGGAGCTGTTTTTT. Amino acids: CSAPRLAGGFAGELFF.

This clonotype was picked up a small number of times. The CDR3 coding sequence is TGTGCCAGCAGTACCCCCCAGACTAGCGGGGGGGCAAATGAGCAGTTCTTC. This encodes CASSTPQTSGGANEQFF. The chain is built from TRBV6-2 or TRBV6-3 and TRBJ2-1; 14 nucleotides line up with TRBD2. The CDR3 is 17 amino acids. J was trimmed by 7 bases and V by 5 bases; bases with no gene match: 10. Germline V gene data show CDR1 as MNHEY and CDR2 as SVGEGT.

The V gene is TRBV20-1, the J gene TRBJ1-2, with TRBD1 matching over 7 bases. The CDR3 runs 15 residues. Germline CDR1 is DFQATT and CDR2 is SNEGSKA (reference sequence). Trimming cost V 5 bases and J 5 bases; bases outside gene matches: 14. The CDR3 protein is CSAGTPTGIRYGYTF. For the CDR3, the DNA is TGCAGTGCTGGGACCCCGACAGGGATAAGATATGGCTACACCTTC.

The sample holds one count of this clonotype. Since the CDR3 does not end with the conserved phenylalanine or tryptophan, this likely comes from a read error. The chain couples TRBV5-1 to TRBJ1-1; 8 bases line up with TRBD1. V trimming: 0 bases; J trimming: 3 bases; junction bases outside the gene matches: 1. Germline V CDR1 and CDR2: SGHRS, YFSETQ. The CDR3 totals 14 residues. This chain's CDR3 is CASSLVTGDTEAFL. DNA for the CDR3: TGCGCCAGCAGCTTGGTGACAGGGGACACTGAAGCTTTCCTT.

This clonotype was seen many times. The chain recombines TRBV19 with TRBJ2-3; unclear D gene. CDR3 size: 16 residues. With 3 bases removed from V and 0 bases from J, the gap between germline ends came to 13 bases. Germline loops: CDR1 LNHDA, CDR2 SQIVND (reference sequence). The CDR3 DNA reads TGTGCCAGTAGTATGGACGGGTTGTCTAGCACAGATACGCAGTATTTT. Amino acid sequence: CASSMDGLSSTDTQYF.

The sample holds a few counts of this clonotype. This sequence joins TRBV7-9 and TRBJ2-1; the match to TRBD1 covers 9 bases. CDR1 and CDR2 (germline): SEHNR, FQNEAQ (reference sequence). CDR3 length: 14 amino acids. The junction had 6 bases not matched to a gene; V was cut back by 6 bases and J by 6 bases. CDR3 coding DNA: TGTGCCAGCAGGGGGACAGGGTCTCGCAATGAGCAGTTCTTC. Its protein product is CASRGTGSRNEQFF.

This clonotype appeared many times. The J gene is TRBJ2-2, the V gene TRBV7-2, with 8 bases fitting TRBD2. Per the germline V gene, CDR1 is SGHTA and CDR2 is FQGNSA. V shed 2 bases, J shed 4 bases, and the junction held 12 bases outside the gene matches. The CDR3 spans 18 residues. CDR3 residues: CASSLPRSGGWSTGELFF. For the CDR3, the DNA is TGTGCCAGCAGCTTACCGAGGAGCGGGGGATGGAGCACCGGGGAGCTGTTTTTT.

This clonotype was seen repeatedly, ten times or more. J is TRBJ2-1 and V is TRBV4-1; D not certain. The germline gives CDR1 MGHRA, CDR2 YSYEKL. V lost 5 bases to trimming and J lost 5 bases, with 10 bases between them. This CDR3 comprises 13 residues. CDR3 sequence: CASSYLGNNEQFF. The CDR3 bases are TGCGCCAGCAGCTATCTGGGGAACAATGAGCAGTTCTTC.

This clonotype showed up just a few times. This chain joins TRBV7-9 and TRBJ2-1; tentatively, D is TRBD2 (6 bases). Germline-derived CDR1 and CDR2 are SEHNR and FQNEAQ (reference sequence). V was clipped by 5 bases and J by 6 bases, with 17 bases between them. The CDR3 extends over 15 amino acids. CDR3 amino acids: CASSPGPGVGNEQFF. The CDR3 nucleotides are TGTGCCAGCAGCCCAGGTCCGGGGGTCGGCAATGAGCAGTTCTTC.

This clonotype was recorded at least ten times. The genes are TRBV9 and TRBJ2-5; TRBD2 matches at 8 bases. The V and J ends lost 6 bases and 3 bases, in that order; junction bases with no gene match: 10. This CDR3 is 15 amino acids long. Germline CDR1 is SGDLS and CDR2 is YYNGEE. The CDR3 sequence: CASTPGGSGEETQYF. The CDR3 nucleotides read TGTGCCAGCACCCCTGGTGGTAGCGGGGAAGAGACCCAGTACTTC.

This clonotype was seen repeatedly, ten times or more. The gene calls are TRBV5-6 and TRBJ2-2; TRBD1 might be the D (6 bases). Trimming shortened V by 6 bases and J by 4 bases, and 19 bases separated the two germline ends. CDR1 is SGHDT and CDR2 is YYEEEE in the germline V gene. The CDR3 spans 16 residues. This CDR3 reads CASTYPQGSGTGELFF. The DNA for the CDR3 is TGTGCCAGCACCTATCCCCAGGGGTCGGGCACCGGGGAGCTGTTTTTT.

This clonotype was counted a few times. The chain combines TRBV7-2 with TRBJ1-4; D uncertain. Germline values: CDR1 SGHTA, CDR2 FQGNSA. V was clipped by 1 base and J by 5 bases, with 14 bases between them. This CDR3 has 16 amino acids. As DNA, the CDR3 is TGTGCCAGCAGCTTAGGGGGTGGACGGGCGAATGAAAAACTGTTTTTT. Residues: CASSLGGGRANEKLFF.

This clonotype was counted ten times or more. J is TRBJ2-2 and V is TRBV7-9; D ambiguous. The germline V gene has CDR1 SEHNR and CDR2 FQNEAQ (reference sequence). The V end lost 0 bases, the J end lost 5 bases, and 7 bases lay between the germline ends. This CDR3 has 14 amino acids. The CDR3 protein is CASSLAGRTGELFF. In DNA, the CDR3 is TGTGCCAGCAGCTTAGCAGGTCGTACCGGGGAGCTGTTTTTT. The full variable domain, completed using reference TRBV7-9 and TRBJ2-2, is DTGVSQNPRHKITKRGQNVTFRCDPISEHNRLYWYRQTLGQGPEFLTYFQNEAQLEKSRLLSDRFSAERPKGSFSTLEIQRTEQGDSAMYLCASSLAGRTGELFFGEGSRLTVL.

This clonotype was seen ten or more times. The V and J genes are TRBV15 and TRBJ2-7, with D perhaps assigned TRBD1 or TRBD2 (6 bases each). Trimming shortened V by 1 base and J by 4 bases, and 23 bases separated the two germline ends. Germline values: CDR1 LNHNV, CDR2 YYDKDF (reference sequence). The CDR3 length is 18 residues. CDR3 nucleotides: TGTGCCACCAGCAGAGGCCTCGCGAGCGGGCAGGGGAGTTACGAGCAGTACTTC. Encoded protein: CATSRGLASGQGSYEQYF. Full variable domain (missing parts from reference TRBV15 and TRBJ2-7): DAMVIQNPRYQVTQFGKPVTLSCSQTLNHNVMYWYQQKSSQAPKLLFHYYDKDFNNEADTPDNFQSRRPNTSFCFLDIRSPGLGDTAMYLCATSRGLASGQGSYEQYFGPGTRLTVT.

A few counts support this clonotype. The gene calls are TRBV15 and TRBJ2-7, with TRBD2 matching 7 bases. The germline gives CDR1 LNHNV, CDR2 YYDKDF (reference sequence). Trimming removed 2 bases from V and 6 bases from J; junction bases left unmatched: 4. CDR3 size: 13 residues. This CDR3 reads CATSRLADSEQYF. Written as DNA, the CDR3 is TGTGCCACCAGCAGACTAGCGGATTCCGAGCAGTACTTC.

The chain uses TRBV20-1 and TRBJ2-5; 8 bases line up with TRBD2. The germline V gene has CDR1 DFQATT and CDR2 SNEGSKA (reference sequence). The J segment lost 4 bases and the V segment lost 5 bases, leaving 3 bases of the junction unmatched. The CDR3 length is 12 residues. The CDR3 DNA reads TGCAGTGCTTACGGGGGGGTAGAGACCCAGTACTTC. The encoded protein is CSAYGGVETQYF.

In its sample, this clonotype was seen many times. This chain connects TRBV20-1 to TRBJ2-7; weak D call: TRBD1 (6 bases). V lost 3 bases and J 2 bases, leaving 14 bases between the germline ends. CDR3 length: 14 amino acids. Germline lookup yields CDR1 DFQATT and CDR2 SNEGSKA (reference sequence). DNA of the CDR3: TGCAGTGCTAGTGGTACAGGGCTTACCTACGAGCAGTACTTC. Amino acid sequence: CSASGTGLTYEQYF.